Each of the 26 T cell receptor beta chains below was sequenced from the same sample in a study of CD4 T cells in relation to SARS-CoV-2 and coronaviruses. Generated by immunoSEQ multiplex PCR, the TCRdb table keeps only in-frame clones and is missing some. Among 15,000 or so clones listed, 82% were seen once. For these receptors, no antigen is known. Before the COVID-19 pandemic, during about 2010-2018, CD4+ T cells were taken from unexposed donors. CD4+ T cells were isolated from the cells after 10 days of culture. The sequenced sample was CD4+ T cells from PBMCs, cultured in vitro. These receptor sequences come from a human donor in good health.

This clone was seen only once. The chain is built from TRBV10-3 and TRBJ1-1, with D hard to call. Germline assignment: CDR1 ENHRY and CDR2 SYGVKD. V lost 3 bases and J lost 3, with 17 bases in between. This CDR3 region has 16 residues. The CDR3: CAISDRRASKDTEAFF. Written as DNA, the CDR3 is TGTGCCATCAGTGATCGGCGGGCGTCTAAGGACACTGAAGCTTTCTTT.

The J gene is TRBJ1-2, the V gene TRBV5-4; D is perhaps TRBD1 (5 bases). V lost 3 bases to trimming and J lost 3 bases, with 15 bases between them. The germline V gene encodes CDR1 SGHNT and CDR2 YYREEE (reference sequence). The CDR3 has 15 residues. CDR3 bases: TGTGCCAGCAGCTCGGAGGGGAGGCCCGACTATGGCTACACCTTC. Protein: CASSSEGRPDYGYTF.

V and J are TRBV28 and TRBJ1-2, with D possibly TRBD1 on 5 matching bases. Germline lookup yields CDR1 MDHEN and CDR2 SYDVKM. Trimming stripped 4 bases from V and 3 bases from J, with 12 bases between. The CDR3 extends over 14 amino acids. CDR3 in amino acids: CASSSLTDHYGYTF. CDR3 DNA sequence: TGTGCCAGCAGTTCCTTGACAGACCACTATGGCTACACCTTC.

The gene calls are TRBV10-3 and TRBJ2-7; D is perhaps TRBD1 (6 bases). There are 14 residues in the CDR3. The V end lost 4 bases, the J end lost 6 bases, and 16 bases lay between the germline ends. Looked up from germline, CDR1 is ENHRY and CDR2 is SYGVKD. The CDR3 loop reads CAISVGTSAPEQYF. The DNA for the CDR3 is TGTGCCATCAGTGTCGGGACATCCGCCCCCGAGCAGTACTTC.

CDR3 nucleotides: TGTGCCAGCAGCGTAGGGACGGCCTCCTACGAGCAGTACTTC. Protein product: CASSVGTASYEQYF. J is TRBJ2-7 and V is TRBV9; D is unresolved. From germline, CDR1 is SGDLS and CDR2 YYNGEE. This CDR3 has 14 residues. V lost 0 bases and J 0 bases, leaving 7 bases between the germline ends. Drawing the rest from reference TRBV9 and TRBJ2-7, the complete variable domain is DSGVTQTPKHLITATGQRVTLRCSPRSGDLSVYWYQQSLDQGLQFLIQYYNGEERAKGNILERFSAQQFPDLHSELNLSSLELGDSALYFCASSVGTASYEQYFGPGTRLTVT.

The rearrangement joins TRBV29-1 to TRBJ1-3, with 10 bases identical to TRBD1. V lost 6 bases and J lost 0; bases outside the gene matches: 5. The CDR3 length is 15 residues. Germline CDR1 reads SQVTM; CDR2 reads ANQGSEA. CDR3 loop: CSVVTGGFSGNTIYF. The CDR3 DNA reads TGCAGCGTCGTGACAGGGGGCTTCTCTGGAAACACCATATATTTT.

CDR3: CASSHKGGYEQYF. The CDR3 DNA follows: TGCGCCAGCAGCCACAAGGGGGGTTACGAGCAGTACTTC. The chain has TRBV4-3 and TRBJ2-7, with D perhaps TRBD1 or TRBD2 (6 bases each). The CDR3 totals 13 residues. Germline CDR1 reads LGHNA; CDR2 reads YSLEER. The ends were cut back, 3 bases at V and 4 bases at J, with 10 bases in the middle.

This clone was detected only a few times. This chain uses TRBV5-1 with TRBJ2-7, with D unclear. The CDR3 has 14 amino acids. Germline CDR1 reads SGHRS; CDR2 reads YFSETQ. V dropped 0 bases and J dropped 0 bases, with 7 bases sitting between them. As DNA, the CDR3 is TGCGCCAGCAGCTTGGCCGAGAACTCCTACGAGCAGTACTTC. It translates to CASSLAENSYEQYF. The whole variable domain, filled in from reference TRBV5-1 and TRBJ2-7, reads KAGVTQTPRYLIKTRGQQVTLSCSPISGHRSVSWYQQTPGQGLQFLFEYFSETQRNKGNFPGRFSGRQFSNSRSEMNVSTLELGDSALYLCASSLAENSYEQYFGPGTRLTVT.

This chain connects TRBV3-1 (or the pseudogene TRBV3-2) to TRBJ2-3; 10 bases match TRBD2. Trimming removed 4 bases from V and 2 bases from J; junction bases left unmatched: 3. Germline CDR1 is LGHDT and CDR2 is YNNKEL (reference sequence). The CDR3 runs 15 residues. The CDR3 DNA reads TGTGCCAGCAGCCCGCTAGCGGGGGACACAGATACGCAGTATTTT. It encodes CASSPLAGDTDTQYF.

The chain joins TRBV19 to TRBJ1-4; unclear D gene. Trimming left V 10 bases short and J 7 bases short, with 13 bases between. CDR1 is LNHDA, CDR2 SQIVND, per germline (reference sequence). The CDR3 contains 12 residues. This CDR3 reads CATGWVGEKLFF. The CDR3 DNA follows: TGTGCCACAGGATGGGTTGGTGAAAAACTGTTTTTT.

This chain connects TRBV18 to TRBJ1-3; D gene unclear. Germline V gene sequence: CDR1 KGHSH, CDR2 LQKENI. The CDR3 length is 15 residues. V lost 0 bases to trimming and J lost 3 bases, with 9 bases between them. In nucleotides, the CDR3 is TGTGCCAGCTCACCACCAGCGGCGGTTGGAAACACCATATATTTT. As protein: CASSPPAAVGNTIYF.

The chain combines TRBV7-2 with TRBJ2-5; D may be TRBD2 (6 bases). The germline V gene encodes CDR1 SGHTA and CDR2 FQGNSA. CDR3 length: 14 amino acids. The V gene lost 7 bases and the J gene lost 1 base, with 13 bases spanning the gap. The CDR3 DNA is TGTGCCAGCACCGCTGGGGGGACCCAAGAGACCCAGTACTTC. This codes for CASTAGGTQETQYF.

CDR3 residues: CASSRTSSTYEQYF. CDR3 sequence (DNA): TGTGCCAGCTCACGGACTAGCAGCACCTACGAGCAGTACTTC. This sequence joins TRBV18 and TRBJ2-7; 8 bases match TRBD2. The CDR3 runs 14 residues. Trimming at V came to 4 bases and at J to 2 bases, leaving 4 bases not matched to a gene. CDR1 is KGHSH and CDR2 is LQKENI in the germline V gene.

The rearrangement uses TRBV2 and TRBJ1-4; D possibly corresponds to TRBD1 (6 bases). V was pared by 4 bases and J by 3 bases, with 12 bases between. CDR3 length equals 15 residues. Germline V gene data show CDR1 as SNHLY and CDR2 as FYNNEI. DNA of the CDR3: TGTGCCAGCAGTGTCTCCCGACAGGCTAATGAAAAACTGTTTTTT. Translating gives CASSVSRQANEKLFF.

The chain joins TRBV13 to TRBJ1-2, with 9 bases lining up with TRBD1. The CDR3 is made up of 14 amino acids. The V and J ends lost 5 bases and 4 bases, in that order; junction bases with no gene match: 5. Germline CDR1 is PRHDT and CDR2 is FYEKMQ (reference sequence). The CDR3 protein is CASSERTGVYGYTF. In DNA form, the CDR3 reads TGTGCCAGCAGCGAGCGGACAGGGGTCTATGGCTACACCTTC.

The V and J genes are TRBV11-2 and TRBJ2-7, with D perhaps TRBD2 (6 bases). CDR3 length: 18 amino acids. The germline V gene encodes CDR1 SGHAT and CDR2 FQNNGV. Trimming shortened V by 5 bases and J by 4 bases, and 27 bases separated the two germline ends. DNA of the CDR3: TGTGCCAGCAGCGCCCGTGGAGGGGAAGGTCGTATGGGGTACGAGCAGTACTTC. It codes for CASSARGGEGRMGYEQYF.

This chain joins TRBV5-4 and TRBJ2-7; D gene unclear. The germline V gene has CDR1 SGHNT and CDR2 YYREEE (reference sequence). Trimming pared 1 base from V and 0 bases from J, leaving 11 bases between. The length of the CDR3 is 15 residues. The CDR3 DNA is TGTGCCAGCAGCTTGTACGGCGTCCTCTCCTACGAGCAGTACTTC. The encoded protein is CASSLYGVLSYEQYF. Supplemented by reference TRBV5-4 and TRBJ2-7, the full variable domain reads ETGVTQSPTHLIKTRGQQVTLRCSSQSGHNTVSWYQQALGQGPQFIFQYYREEENGRGNFPPRFSGLQFPNYSSELNVNALELDDSALYLCASSLYGVLSYEQYFGPGTRLTVT.

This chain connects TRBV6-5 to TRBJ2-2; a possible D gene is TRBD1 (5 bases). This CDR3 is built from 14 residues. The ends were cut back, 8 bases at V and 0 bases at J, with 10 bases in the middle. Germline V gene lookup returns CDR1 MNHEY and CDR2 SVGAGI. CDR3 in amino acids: CASLGAANTGELFF. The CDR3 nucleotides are TGTGCCAGCCTTGGGGCGGCGAACACCGGGGAGCTGTTTTTT.

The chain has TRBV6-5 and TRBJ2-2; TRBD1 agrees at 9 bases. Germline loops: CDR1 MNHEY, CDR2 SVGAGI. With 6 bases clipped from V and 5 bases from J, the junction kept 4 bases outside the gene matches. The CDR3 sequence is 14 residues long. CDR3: CASRLTGGTGELFF. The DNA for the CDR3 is TGTGCCAGCAGATTGACAGGGGGGACCGGGGAGCTGTTTTTT.

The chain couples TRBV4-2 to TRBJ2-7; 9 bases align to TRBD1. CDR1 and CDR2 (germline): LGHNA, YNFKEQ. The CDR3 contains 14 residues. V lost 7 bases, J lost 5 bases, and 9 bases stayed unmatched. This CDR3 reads CASNPGTGLHEQYF. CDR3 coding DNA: TGTGCCAGCAACCCCGGGACAGGGTTACACGAGCAGTACTTC.

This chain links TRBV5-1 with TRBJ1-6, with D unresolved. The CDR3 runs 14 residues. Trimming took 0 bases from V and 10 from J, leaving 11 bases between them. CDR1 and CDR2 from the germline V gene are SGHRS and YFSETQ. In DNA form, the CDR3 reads TGCGCCAGCAGCTTGGGGGTGGAGAGATCACCCCTCCACTTT. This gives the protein CASSLGVERSPLHF.

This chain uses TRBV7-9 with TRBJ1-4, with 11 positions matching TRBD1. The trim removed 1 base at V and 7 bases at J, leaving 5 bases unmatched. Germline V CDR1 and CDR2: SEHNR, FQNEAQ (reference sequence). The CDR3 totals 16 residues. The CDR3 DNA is TGTGCCAGCAGCTTAGTGCTGGGGACAGGGGGTGAAAAACTGTTTTTT. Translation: CASSLVLGTGGEKLFF.

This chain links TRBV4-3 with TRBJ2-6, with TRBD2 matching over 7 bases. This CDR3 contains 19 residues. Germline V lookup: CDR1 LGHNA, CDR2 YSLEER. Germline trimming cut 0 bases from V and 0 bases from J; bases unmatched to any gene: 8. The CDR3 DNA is TGCGCCAGCAGCCAAGAGGCGAGGGGACTAAGCTCTGGGGCCAACGTCCTGACTTTC. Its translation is CASSQEARGLSSGANVLTF.

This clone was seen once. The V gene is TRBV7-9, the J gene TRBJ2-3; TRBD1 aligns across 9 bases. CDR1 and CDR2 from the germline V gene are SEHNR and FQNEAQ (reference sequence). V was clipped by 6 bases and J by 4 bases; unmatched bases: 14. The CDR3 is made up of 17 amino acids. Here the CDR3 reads CASRAPPGDRAADTQYF. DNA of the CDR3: TGTGCCAGCAGAGCACCCCCCGGGGACAGGGCGGCAGATACGCAGTATTTT. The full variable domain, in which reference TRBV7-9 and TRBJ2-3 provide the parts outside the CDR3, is DTGVSQNPRHKITKRGQNVTFRCDPISEHNRLYWYRQTLGQGPEFLTYFQNEAQLEKSRLLSDRFSAERPKGSFSTLEIQRTEQGDSAMYLCASRAPPGDRAADTQYFGPGTRLTVL.

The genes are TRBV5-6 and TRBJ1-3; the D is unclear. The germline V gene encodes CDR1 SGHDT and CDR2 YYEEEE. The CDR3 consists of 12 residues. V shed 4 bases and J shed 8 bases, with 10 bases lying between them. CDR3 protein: CASSPGPDTIYF. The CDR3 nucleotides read TGTGCCAGCAGCCCCGGTCCTGACACCATATATTTT.

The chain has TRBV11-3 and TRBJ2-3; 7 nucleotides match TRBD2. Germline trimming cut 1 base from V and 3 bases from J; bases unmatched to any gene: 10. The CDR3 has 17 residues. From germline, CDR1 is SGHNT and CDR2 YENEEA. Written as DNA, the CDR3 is TGTGCCAGCAGCTTAGGGGTTGGCGGGAGAGGTACAGATACGCAGTATTTT. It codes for CASSLGVGGRGTDTQYF.